One and the same sample provided the 27 T cell receptor beta chains below, sequenced in a study of cytomegalovirus exposure and HLA in healthy donors. PCR used 60 Vbeta primers and 13 Jbeta primers. Produced via immunoSEQ multiplex PCR; TCRdb's table is partial and in-frame only. The table records tens of thousands of clones, nearly 80% of them present only once. Sequenced input: PBMCs. The receptors shown here come from a woman aged 45-65 years in good health and CMV-seropositive.

The V call is TRBV6-1, the J call TRBJ1-5, with D maybe TRBD1 (6 bases). The germline V gene encodes CDR1 MNHNS and CDR2 SASEGT. The CDR3 covers 14 residues. The V and J ends lost 6 bases and 5 bases respectively, with 14 bases between them. CDR3 amino acids: CASSGGQRDQPQHF. The DNA for the CDR3 is TGTGCCAGCAGCGGTGGACAGAGAGATCAGCCCCAGCATTTT.

The V gene is TRBV27, the J gene TRBJ1-2; D is possibly TRBD1 (5 bases). Trimming shortened V by 2 bases and J by 2 bases, and 15 bases separated the two germline ends. This CDR3 comprises 16 residues. The germline CDR1 and CDR2 sequences are MNHEY and SMNVEV (reference sequence). CDR3 amino acids: CASSLRSRGVNYGYTF. CDR3 coding DNA: TGTGCCAGCAGTTTACGATCCCGGGGGGTGAACTATGGCTACACCTTC.

Worth noting for this clone: Other DNA sequences of this sample code for an identical CDR3. The J gene is TRBJ2-5, the V gene TRBV2; TRBD2 matches 13 bases. Germline V gene data show CDR1 as SNHLY and CDR2 as FYNNEI. Trimming took 3 bases from V and 4 from J; bases not matched to a gene: 8. The CDR3 extends over 17 amino acids. This CDR3 reads CASSEQRTSGSRETQYF. In nucleotides, the CDR3 is TGTGCCAGCAGTGAGCAGCGGACTAGCGGGAGCAGAGAGACCCAGTACTTC.

The rearrangement uses TRBV5-1 and TRBJ2-3, with 15 bases that match TRBD2. CDR1 and CDR2 (germline): SGHRS, YFSETQ. V gave up 4 bases and J gave up 5 bases; unmatched junction bases: 5. This CDR3 contains 16 residues. As DNA, the CDR3 is TGCGCCAGCAGCCTCGGACTAGCGGGGGGGCGAGATACGCAGTATTTT. It encodes CASSLGLAGGRDTQYF.

The V gene is TRBV11-2, the J gene TRBJ2-1; 9 bases line up with TRBD2. Germline CDR1 and CDR2: SGHAT and FQNNGV. The CDR3 runs 16 residues. The V segment lost 0 bases and the J segment 16 bases; nucleotides outside the gene matches: 16. The CDR3 bases are TGTGCCAGCAGCTTAGATCTTAGCGGGAGCCACCCCATATGCTTCTTC. This sequence encodes CASSLDLSGSHPICFF. Full variable domain (rest looked up from reference TRBV11-2 and TRBJ2-1): EAGVAQSPRYKIIEKRQSVAFWCNPISGHATLYWYQQILGQGPKLLIQFQNNGVVDDSQLPKDRFSAERLKGVDSTLKIQPAKLEDSAVYLCASSLDLSGSHPICFFGPGTRLTVL.

The V call is TRBV6-5, the J call TRBJ1-2; 7 nucleotides align to TRBD1. Trimming took 7 bases from V and 2 from J; bases not matched to a gene: 7. The CDR3 length is 14 residues. Germline V gene lookup returns CDR1 MNHEY and CDR2 SVGAGI. CDR3 residues: CASNPGTVNYGYTF. CDR3 DNA sequence: TGTGCCAGCAACCCCGGGACAGTGAACTATGGCTACACCTTC.

The chain recombines TRBV7-6 with TRBJ2-3; TRBD2 is a possible D gene (6 bases). CDR1 and CDR2 from the germline V gene are SGHVS and FNYEAQ. Trimming shortened V by 5 bases and J by 5 bases, and 14 bases separated the two germline ends. This CDR3 has 14 residues. CDR3 in DNA: TGTGCCAGCAGCACGGCGCCCGGGGGAGATACGCAGTATTTT. This codes for CASSTAPGGDTQYF.

For the CDR3, the DNA is TGTGCCAGCAGCTCTAGGTCCGACAGGGGGCTCTATGGCTACACCTTC. It encodes CASSSRSDRGLYGYTF. The chain combines TRBV11-3 with TRBJ1-2, with 10 bases fitting TRBD1. CDR1 and CDR2 (germline): SGHNT, YENEEA. The length of the CDR3 is 16 residues. V was pared by 4 bases and J by 4 bases, with 9 bases of the junction left unmatched.

The V call is TRBV11-1, the J call TRBJ2-5; 7 bases match TRBD1. CDR1 is SGHAT, CDR2 FQDESV, per germline (reference sequence). This CDR3 has 15 amino acids. J lost 3 bases, V lost 1 base, and 5 bases had no gene match. The CDR3 loop is CASSLVTGYEETQYF. CDR3 nucleotides: TGTGCCAGCAGCTTAGTGACAGGGTACGAAGAGACCCAGTACTTC.

The chain uses TRBV4-1 and TRBJ2-1, with D unresolved. With 4 bases removed from V and 6 bases from J, the gap between germline ends came to 16 bases. Germline V gives CDR1 MGHRA, CDR2 YSYEKL. The CDR3 runs to 15 residues. CDR3 residues: CASSRPSSTINEQFF. DNA of the CDR3: TGCGCCAGCAGCCGCCCCTCTTCTACTATCAATGAGCAGTTCTTC.

This chain joins TRBV5-1 and TRBJ2-2; 9 positions match TRBD1. The CDR3 extends over 15 amino acids. Germline CDR1 and CDR2: SGHRS and YFSETQ. The trim removed 1 base at V and 6 bases at J, leaving 4 bases unmatched. The CDR3 reads CASSLKDRGAGELFF. In nucleotides, the CDR3 is TGCGCCAGCAGCTTGAAGGACAGGGGAGCCGGGGAGCTGTTTTTT.

The V gene is TRBV19, the J gene TRBJ2-3, with D possibly being TRBD2 (6 bases). Trimming removed 4 bases from V and 2 bases from J, with 13 bases in between. Germline lookup yields CDR1 LNHDA and CDR2 SQIVND (reference sequence). This CDR3 spans 15 amino acids. CDR3 in amino acids: CASSKQGGDTDTQYF. Here the CDR3 DNA reads TGTGCCAGTAGTAAGCAAGGCGGGGACACAGATACGCAGTATTTT.

This clone is categorized as medium-sized (0.01 to 0.1%). The chain employs TRBV5-4 and TRBJ2-7, with a possible D match to TRBD1 (5 bases). The CDR3 is 14 residues long. The V gene lost 5 bases and the J gene lost 3 bases, with 15 bases spanning the gap. Germline V gene data show CDR1 as SGHNT and CDR2 as YYREEE (reference sequence). The CDR3 loop reads CASRIDSDHYEQYF. The CDR3, as DNA: TGTGCCAGCAGAATCGACAGCGATCACTACGAGCAGTACTTC.

The rearrangement uses TRBV5-1 and TRBJ2-3; 13 bases are shared with TRBD2. Losses at the gene ends were 4 bases for V and 4 bases for J; bases not matched to a gene: 3. The CDR3 has 15 residues. Germline CDR1 and CDR2: SGHRS and YFSETQ. The CDR3: CASSPGLAGADTQYF. Here the CDR3 DNA reads TGCGCCAGCAGCCCCGGACTAGCGGGGGCAGATACGCAGTATTTT.

The CDR3 loop reads CASSEWEGRPLHF. In DNA, the CDR3 is TGTGCCAGCAGTGAATGGGAGGGTCGACCCCTCCACTTT. This sequence joins TRBV6-1 and TRBJ1-6; unclear D gene. Looked up from germline, CDR1 is MNHNS and CDR2 is SASEGT. The germline V and J ends were trimmed by 2 bases and 12 bases, with 11 bases remaining between them. The CDR3 contains 13 residues.

In the case of this clone: Its ends do not fully match the called genes, so a read error is possible. This specimen includes other DNA sequences encoding the same CDR3. The chain is built from TRBV29-1 and TRBJ1-5, with 12 bases aligning to TRBD1. Germline V CDR1 and CDR2: SQVTM, ANQGSEA. There are 16 residues in the CDR3. The CDR3 spells CSVFPGQGALNQPQHF. CDR3 nucleotide sequence: TGCAGCGTTTTTCCGGGACAGGGGGCCCTCAATCAACCCCAGCATTTT.

The rearrangement joins TRBV5-5 to TRBJ1-1; perhaps TRBD1 as D (5 bases). CDR1 and CDR2 (germline): SGHKS, YYEKEE (reference sequence). V was shortened by 2 bases and J by 1 base, with 9 bases between the two germline ends. The CDR3 sequence is 14 residues long. The CDR3 nucleotides are TGTGCCAGCAGCTTAAGGGACTGGAACACTGAAGCTTTCTTT. It translates to CASSLRDWNTEAFF.

The chain is built from TRBV25-1 and TRBJ2-2; D gene unclear. The CDR3 runs to 15 residues. Germline lookup yields CDR1 MGHDK and CDR2 SYGVNS. V lost 5 bases, J lost 5 bases, and 15 bases lay in between. The CDR3: CASSIAGTPTGELFF. In DNA form, the CDR3 reads TGTGCCAGCAGTATCGCAGGAACCCCGACCGGGGAGCTGTTTTTT. The full variable domain, in which reference TRBV25-1 and TRBJ2-2 provide the parts outside the CDR3, is EADIYQTPRYLVIGTGKKITLECSQTMGHDKMYWYQQDPGMELHLIHYSYGVNSTEKGDLSSESTVSRIRTEHFPLTLESARPSHTSQYLCASSIAGTPTGELFFGEGSRLTVL.

The J gene is TRBJ2-5, the V gene TRBV6-1, with D maybe TRBD2 (7 bases). Trimming took off 0 bases at V and 5 bases at J, with 13 bases between the two ends. This CDR3 is built from 15 residues. CDR1 MNHNS and CDR2 SASEGT come from the germline V gene. DNA of the CDR3: TGTGCCAGCAGTGAAGCAGTGGGGGGGCGGGAGACCCAGTACTTC. It yields the protein CASSEAVGGRETQYF.

The CDR3 nucleotides read TGTGCCGGACAGGGTGGAGGTGAAAAACTGTTTTTT. Its translation: CAGQGGGEKLFF. This chain joins TRBV7-9 and TRBJ1-4; 8 bases align to TRBD1. Germline CDR1 and CDR2: SEHNR and FQNEAQ (reference sequence). The junction had 6 bases not matched to a gene; V was cut back by 11 bases and J by 7 bases. The CDR3 extends over 12 amino acids.

This clone occurred once. This chain's CDR3 is CASSQDGLAGALEQFF. The CDR3 DNA follows: TGTGCCAGCAGCCAAGATGGCCTAGCGGGAGCGCTCGAGCAGTTCTTC. The rearrangement links TRBV14 to TRBJ2-1, with 10 bases fitting TRBD2. This CDR3 region has 16 residues. Unmatched junction bases numbered 9, after V lost 0 bases and J lost 10 bases. The V gene's germline CDR1 is SGHDN and CDR2 FVKESK.

This clone showed up just once. One end of the junction varies from germline; a read error may be responsible. The rearrangement uses TRBV7-9 and TRBJ1-1; the D is unclear. CDR1 is SEHNR and CDR2 is FQNEAQ in the germline V gene (reference sequence). The CDR3 is made up of 12 amino acids. The CDR3 is CSSSPTRLEAFF. The CDR3 nucleotides read TGTTCCAGCAGTCCCACTCGACTTGAAGCTTTCTTT. Full variable domain (rest looked up from reference TRBV7-9 and TRBJ1-1): DTGVSQNPRHKITKRGQNVTFRCDPISEHNRLYWYRQTLGQGPEFLTYFQNEAQLEKSRLLSDRFSAERPKGSFSTLEIQRTEQGDSAMYLCSSSPTRLEAFFGQGTRLTVV.

The V gene is TRBV27, the J gene TRBJ2-5; 7 bases agree with TRBD1. Germline V lookup: CDR1 MNHEY, CDR2 SMNVEV (reference sequence). V dropped 0 bases and J dropped 4; count of bases not matched to a gene: 2. The CDR3 has 14 amino acids. CDR3 amino acids: CASSLSYRGETQYF. The CDR3 coding sequence is TGTGCCAGCAGTTTATCGTACAGGGGAGAGACCCAGTACTTC.

A remark on this clone: Mismatch with germline at one junction end may stem from a read error. The V call is TRBV19, the J call TRBJ2-2; 10 positions agree with TRBD2. Germline V gene lookup returns CDR1 LNHDA and CDR2 SQIVND (reference sequence). The CDR3 is 14 residues long. The CDR3 reads CAIQGLANTGELFF. The DNA of the CDR3 is TGTGCCATTCAGGGACTAGCGAATACCGGGGAGCTGTTTTTT.

With respect to this clone: The conserved phenylalanine or tryptophan is not found at the CDR3 terminus, so this likely reflects a read error. This chain links TRBV6-5 with TRBJ1-2, with D maybe TRBD1 (5 bases). Per germline, CDR1 MNHEY and CDR2 SVGAGI. V dropped 0 bases and J dropped 6 bases, with 11 bases sitting between them. This CDR3 is built from 14 residues. The chain's CDR3 is CASSYSRRQNGYTL. CDR3 DNA: TGTGCCAGCAGTTACTCGAGGCGACAGAATGGCTACACCCTC.

The chain couples TRBV7-2 to TRBJ2-2; 8 bases map to TRBD1. With V trimmed by 5 bases and J by 4 bases, 12 bases remained unmatched. This CDR3 contains 17 residues. The germline CDR1 and CDR2 sequences are SGHTA and FQGNSA. The CDR3: CASSPGSQGARTGELFF. CDR3 nucleotide sequence: TGTGCCAGCAGCCCAGGGTCCCAGGGGGCACGCACCGGGGAGCTGTTTTTT. Filled out from reference TRBV7-2 and TRBJ2-2, the complete variable domain reads GAGVSQSPSNKVTEKGKDVELRCDPISGHTALYWYRQSLGQGLEFLIYFQGNSAPDKSGLPSDRFSAERTGGSVSTLTIQRTQQEDSAVYLCASSPGSQGARTGELFFGEGSRLTVL.

This clone was detected once. The J gene is TRBJ2-1, the V gene TRBV7-3; 7 bases fit TRBD1. Trimming cost V 1 base and J 0 bases; bases outside gene matches: 21. Germline loops: CDR1 SGHTA, CDR2 FQGTGA. CDR3 length: 22 amino acids. CDR3 in amino acids: CASSLNPPARGGRTSSYNEQFF. The CDR3 DNA reads TGTGCCAGCAGCTTAAACCCCCCGGCTAGAGGGGGCCGGACGAGCTCCTACAATGAGCAGTTCTTC.